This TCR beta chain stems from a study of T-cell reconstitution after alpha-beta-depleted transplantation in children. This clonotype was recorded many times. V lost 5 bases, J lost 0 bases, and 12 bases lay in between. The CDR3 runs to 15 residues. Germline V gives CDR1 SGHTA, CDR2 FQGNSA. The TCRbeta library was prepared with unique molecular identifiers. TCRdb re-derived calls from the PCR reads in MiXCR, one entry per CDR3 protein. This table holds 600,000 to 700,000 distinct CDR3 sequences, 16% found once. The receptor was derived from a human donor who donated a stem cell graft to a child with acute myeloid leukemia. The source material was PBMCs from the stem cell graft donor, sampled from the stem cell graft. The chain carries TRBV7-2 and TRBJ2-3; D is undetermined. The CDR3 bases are TGTGCCAGCAGCCCAACCGGATCTAGCACAGATACGCAGTATTTT. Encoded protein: CASSPTGSSTDTQYF.